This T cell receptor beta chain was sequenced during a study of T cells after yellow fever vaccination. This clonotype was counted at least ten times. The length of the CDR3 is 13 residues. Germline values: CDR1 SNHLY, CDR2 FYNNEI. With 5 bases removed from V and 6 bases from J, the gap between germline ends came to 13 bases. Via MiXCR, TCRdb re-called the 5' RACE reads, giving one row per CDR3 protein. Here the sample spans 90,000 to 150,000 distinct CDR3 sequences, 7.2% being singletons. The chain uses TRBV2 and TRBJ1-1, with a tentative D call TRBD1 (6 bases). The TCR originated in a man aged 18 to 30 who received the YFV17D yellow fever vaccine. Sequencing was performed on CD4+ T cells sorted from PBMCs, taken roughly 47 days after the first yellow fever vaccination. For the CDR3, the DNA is TGTGCCAGCAGTACCACAGGGTTGTCTGAAGCTTTCTTT. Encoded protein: CASSTTGLSEAFF.